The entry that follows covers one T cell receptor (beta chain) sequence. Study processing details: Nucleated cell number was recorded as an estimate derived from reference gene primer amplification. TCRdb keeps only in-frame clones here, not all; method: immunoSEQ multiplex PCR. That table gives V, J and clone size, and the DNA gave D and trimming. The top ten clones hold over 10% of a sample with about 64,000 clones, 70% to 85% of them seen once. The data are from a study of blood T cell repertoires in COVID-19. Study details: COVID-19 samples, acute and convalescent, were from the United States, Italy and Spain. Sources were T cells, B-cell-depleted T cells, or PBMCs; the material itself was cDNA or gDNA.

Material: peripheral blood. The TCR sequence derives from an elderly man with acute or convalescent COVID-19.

The CDR3 nucleotides read TGTGCCAGCAGTTACCCTCGACAGGTAACTGAAGCTTTCTTT. Its translation is CASSYPRQVTEAFF. This chain joins TRBV6-5 and TRBJ1-1; maybe TRBD1 (6 bases). The CDR3 contains 14 residues. Germline CDR1 and CDR2: MNHEY and SVGAGI. Trimming took off 2 bases at V and 5 bases at J, with 12 bases between the two ends.